This is a list of T cell receptor beta chains from one sample in a study of T-cell reconstitution after alpha-beta-depleted transplantation in children. MiXCR, applied by TCRdb to the PCR reads, yields one record per CDR3 protein. The table shows about 17,000 distinct CDR3 sequences, with around 5% occurring only once. The material sequenced was PBMCs, taken before TCRalphabeta/CD19-depleted stem cell transplant. The receptors were gathered from a boy aged 5-17 years with acute lymphoblastic leukemia, due to receive a stem cell transplant. CDR3s include the opening cysteine and the closing phenylalanine or tryptophan. D genes are given only for firm matches. Clone sizes are given selectively: once, few, many, or a class where the clone is expanded.

d_gene: .; v_gene: TRBV11-2; abundance: many; j_gene: TRBJ2-7; CDR3nt: TGTGCCAGCAGCTTAGGGGGGTCCGGGACTGTGTCCTACGAGCAGTACTTC; CDR3aa: CASSLGGSGTVSYEQYF
d_gene: .; v_gene: TRBV18; abundance: many; j_gene: TRBJ1-5; CDR3nt: TGTGCCAGCTCCAACACCGATAGCAATCAGCCCCAGCATTTT; CDR3aa: CASSNTDSNQPQHF
d_gene: .; v_gene: TRBV12-3/TRBV12-4; abundance: many; j_gene: TRBJ2-7; CDR3nt: TGTGCCAGCAGTACTCATTTATACGAGCAGTACTTC; CDR3aa: CASSTHLYEQYF
d_gene: .; v_gene: TRBV5-1; abundance: many; j_gene: TRBJ1-2; CDR3nt: TGCGCCAGCAGCTTGTTGTCGGGGGTCGACTATGGCTACACCTTC; CDR3aa: CASSLLSGVDYGYTF
d_gene: .; v_gene: TRBV12-3/TRBV12-4; abundance: medium-sized; j_gene: TRBJ2-5; CDR3nt: TGTGCCAGCAGTTTGCGATTTGAAGAGACCCAGTACTTC; CDR3aa: CASSLRFEETQYF
d_gene: .; v_gene: TRBV5-1; abundance: many; j_gene: TRBJ1-5; CDR3nt: TGCGCCAGCAGCTTGGGTGGAATTGGCAATCAGCCCCAGCATTTT; CDR3aa: CASSLGGIGNQPQHF
d_gene: .; v_gene: TRBV7-2; abundance: many; j_gene: TRBJ1-1; CDR3nt: TGTGCCAGCAGCTTAGGGGCTTGGCAAAACACTGAAGCTTTCTTT; CDR3aa: CASSLGAWQNTEAFF
d_gene: .; v_gene: TRBV28; abundance: many; j_gene: TRBJ1-6; CDR3nt: TGTGCCAGCAGTAACACCGGGGCGACTTTTAGCTCCTATAATTCACCCCTCCACTTT; CDR3aa: CASSNTGATFSSYNSPLHF
d_gene: TRBD2; v_gene: TRBV6-2/TRBV6-3; abundance: many; j_gene: TRBJ2-1; CDR3nt: TGTGCCAGCAGTCTGACTAGCGGGGTTCCCCAAGAGCAGTTCTTC; CDR3aa: CASSLTSGVPQEQFF
d_gene: TRBD2; v_gene: TRBV7-2; abundance: many; j_gene: TRBJ2-2; CDR3nt: TGTGCCAGCAGCTTAAGGCCGCGGGGGGTGGGCGGGGAGCTGTTTTTT; CDR3aa: CASSLRPRGVGGELFF
d_gene: .; v_gene: TRBV7-3; abundance: medium-sized; j_gene: TRBJ2-1; CDR3nt: TGTGCCAGCTCCGACCTGTACAATGAGCAGTTCTTC; CDR3aa: CASSDLYNEQFF
d_gene: TRBD2; v_gene: TRBV9; abundance: many; j_gene: TRBJ2-5; CDR3nt: TGTGCCAGCAGCGCGGGAGGAGACCAAGAGACCCAGTACTTC; CDR3aa: CASSAGGDQETQYF
d_gene: TRBD2; v_gene: TRBV19; abundance: many; j_gene: TRBJ2-1; CDR3nt: TGTGCCAGTAGGGGACTAGCGGGAAAGGCCTACAATGAGCAGTTCTTC; CDR3aa: CASRGLAGKAYNEQFF
d_gene: .; v_gene: TRBV9; abundance: many; j_gene: TRBJ2-1; CDR3nt: TGTGCCAGCAGCGTCCCTAGCAATGAGCAGTTCTTC; CDR3aa: CASSVPSNEQFF
d_gene: .; v_gene: TRBV7-6; abundance: many; j_gene: TRBJ2-3; CDR3nt: TGTGCCAGCAGCTTTGGGGCTAGCCCAGGACGGACAGATACGCAGTATTTT; CDR3aa: CASSFGASPGRTDTQYF
d_gene: .; v_gene: TRBV12-3/TRBV12-4; abundance: medium-sized; j_gene: TRBJ2-1; CDR3nt: TGTGCCAGCAGTCTGACCCGGGACAATGAGCAGTTCTTC; CDR3aa: CASSLTRDNEQFF
d_gene: .; v_gene: TRBV7-2; abundance: many; j_gene: TRBJ1-5; CDR3nt: TGTGCCAGCAGCTCGGGCCGGACAGCCCAGCCCCAGCATTTT; CDR3aa: CASSSGRTAQPQHF
d_gene: .; v_gene: TRBV18; abundance: many; j_gene: TRBJ2-7; CDR3nt: TGTGCCAGCTCCCTACAGGGTTTCCGCTACGAGCAGTACTTC; CDR3aa: CASSLQGFRYEQYF
d_gene: TRBD2; v_gene: TRBV4-2; abundance: many; j_gene: TRBJ2-7; CDR3nt: TGTGCCAGCAGTCCGGGACTAGCGGGACCCTACGAGCAGTACTTC; CDR3aa: CASSPGLAGPYEQYF
d_gene: .; v_gene: TRBV12-3/TRBV12-4; abundance: many; j_gene: TRBJ1-1; CDR3nt: TGTGCCAGCAGGCAGGGTGTAGGCACTGAAGCTTTCTTT; CDR3aa: CASRQGVGTEAFF
d_gene: .; v_gene: TRBV6-2/TRBV6-3; abundance: many; j_gene: TRBJ2-7; CDR3nt: TGTGCCAGCAGTTGGGGGGTGGACGAGCAGTACTTC; CDR3aa: CASSWGVDEQYF
d_gene: .; v_gene: TRBV7-9; abundance: many; j_gene: TRBJ2-5; CDR3nt: TGTGCCAGCAGCTTAGCCCCAGCGGGCCGGGAGACCCAGTACTTC; CDR3aa: CASSLAPAGRETQYF
d_gene: TRBD2; v_gene: TRBV11-2; abundance: many; j_gene: TRBJ2-3; CDR3nt: TGTGCCAGCAGCGCACTAGCGGGTTACACAGATACGCAGTATTTT; CDR3aa: CASSALAGYTDTQYF
d_gene: .; v_gene: TRBV20-1; abundance: many; j_gene: TRBJ1-1; CDR3nt: TGCAGTGCGCATCGAGAAATGAACACTGAAGCTTTCTTT; CDR3aa: CSAHREMNTEAFF
d_gene: .; v_gene: TRBV11-3; abundance: many; j_gene: TRBJ2-5; CDR3nt: TGTGCCAGCAGCTTGAGGGAGACCCAGTACTTC; CDR3aa: CASSLRETQYF
d_gene: .; v_gene: TRBV3-1; abundance: many; j_gene: TRBJ2-3; CDR3nt: TGTGCCAGCAGCCTCAGACCGCCCTGGGAGGAGAGCACAGATACGCAGTATTTT; CDR3aa: CASSLRPPWEESTDTQYF
d_gene: .; v_gene: TRBV12-3/TRBV12-4; abundance: .; j_gene: TRBJ2-6; CDR3nt: TGTACCTGCAGTCCCCGGTGGGACCCCAACCCTGGGGCCAACGTCCTGACTTTC; CDR3aa: CTCSPRWDPNPGANVLTF
d_gene: .; v_gene: TRBV11-2; abundance: once; j_gene: TRBJ2-1; CDR3nt: TGTGCCAGCAGCTTAGATAACCATCCTCTGGGGGACAATGAGCAGTTCTTC; CDR3aa: CASSLDNHPLGDNEQFF
d_gene: .; v_gene: TRBV5-1; abundance: many; j_gene: TRBJ1-1; CDR3nt: TGCGCCAGCAGCTTGATAACAGAAATGAACACTGAAGCTTTCTTT; CDR3aa: CASSLITEMNTEAFF
d_gene: .; v_gene: TRBV12-3/TRBV12-4; abundance: many; j_gene: TRBJ1-5; CDR3nt: TGTGCCAGCAGTCCCCATCTGAGTGGCAATCAGCCCCAGCATTTT; CDR3aa: CASSPHLSGNQPQHF
d_gene: TRBD2; v_gene: TRBV7-2; abundance: many; j_gene: TRBJ2-7; CDR3nt: TGTGCCAGCAGCATGGGACTAGTAAGGAGCGAGCAGTACTTC; CDR3aa: CASSMGLVRSEQYF
d_gene: .; v_gene: TRBV7-9; abundance: many; j_gene: TRBJ1-2; CDR3nt: TGTGCCAGCAGCTTAGGTACGGGCCCCCTTAACTATGGCTACACCTTC; CDR3aa: CASSLGTGPLNYGYTF
d_gene: .; v_gene: TRBV6-6; abundance: medium-sized; j_gene: TRBJ2-6; CDR3nt: TGTGCCAGCAGAAACACAGGGTCGGGAGTGGGGTCCAACGTCCTGACTTTC; CDR3aa: CASRNTGSGVGSNVLTF
d_gene: .; v_gene: TRBV5-1; abundance: many; j_gene: TRBJ2-7; CDR3nt: TGCGCCAGCAGCTTGGGTGGGGCAGGCTCCTACGAGCAGTACTTC; CDR3aa: CASSLGGAGSYEQYF
d_gene: TRBD2; v_gene: TRBV7-9; abundance: many; j_gene: TRBJ2-1; CDR3nt: TGTGCCAGCAGGGACTACTCGGGAGGGCCTAATGAGCAGTTCTTC; CDR3aa: CASRDYSGGPNEQFF
d_gene: .; v_gene: TRBV9; abundance: many; j_gene: TRBJ1-1; CDR3nt: TGTGCCAGCAGCGCGGCATCTGAAGCTTTCTTT; CDR3aa: CASSAASEAFF